Listed below are T cell receptor beta chains from one sample, sequenced in a study of T cell responses to AZD1222 COVID-19 vaccine. Generated by immunoSEQ multiplex PCR, the TCRdb table keeps only in-frame clones and is missing some. The sample includes roughly 120,000 clones, about 86% of them seen just once. The sample was peripheral blood, taken on day 0 of AZD1222 vaccination. Receptors were obtained from an adult in good health. The CDR3 runs from the conserved cysteine through the conserved F or W. The D gene is left open where the match is weak. Clone size is given for some rows only: seen once, a few or many times, or a class if the clone is expanded.

CDR3: CASSIFPQRGEQFF
length: 14
D: -
V: TRBV19
size: -

CDR3: CAWRQGQGLAEQYF
length: 14
D: TRBD1
V: TRBV30
size: few

CDR3: CASSQDWGAQTYEQYF
length: 16
D: -
V: TRBV4-2
size: once

CDR3: CASLGGGGFEQYF
length: 13
D: TRBD2
V: TRBV6-6
size: -

CDR3: CASSISTPNTEAFF
length: 14
D: -
V: TRBV28
size: -

CDR3: CASSLVHVGHEQYF
length: 14
D: -
V: TRBV7-8
size: once

CDR3: CASSAARESSQHF
length: 13
D: -
V: TRBV2
size: -

CDR3: CASSLASGGVQVEQFF
length: 16
D: -
V: TRBV7-6
size: once

CDR3: CASSRAGTAGVEAFF
length: 15
D: -
V: TRBV7-9
size: -

CDR3: CASSPGQADQPQHF
length: 14
D: TRBD1
V: TRBV19
size: few

CDR3: CASSQNIAEIAYEQYF
length: 16
D: -
V: TRBV11-2
size: -

CDR3: CATGDRVDEQYF
length: 12
D: -
V: TRBV12-3/TRBV12-4
size: -

CDR3: CASSVGVSSYNEQFF
length: 15
D: -
V: TRBV10-1
size: -

CDR3: CASSHPGGGLSPLHF
length: 15
D: -
V: TRBV2
size: -

CDR3: CASKLADSSTDTQYF
length: 15
D: -
V: TRBV9
size: -

CDR3: CASSLVPALNTEAFF
length: 15
D: -
V: TRBV5-6
size: -

CDR3: CATSDSGTYNEQFF
length: 14
D: -
V: TRBV24-1
size: -

CDR3: CSASPRVTEAFF
length: 12
D: -
V: TRBV20-1
size: once

CDR3: CASSLQTGSTDTQYF
length: 15
D: TRBD1
V: TRBV7-3
size: -